A single sample is the source of the 30 T cell receptor beta chains below, sequenced in a study of T-cell reconstitution after alpha-beta-depleted transplantation in children. Unique molecular identifiers were used to barcode this TCRbeta library. TCRdb re-derived calls from the PCR reads in MiXCR, one entry per CDR3 protein. In the table there are roughly 170,000 distinct CDR3 sequences, around 6.8% of which are singletons. Specimen: PBMCs from the stem cell graft donor, collected from the stem cell graft. The receptors were sampled from a human donor who donated a stem cell graft to a child with Wiskott-Aldrich syndrome.

Many counts were recorded for this clonotype. V and J are TRBV5-6 and TRBJ2-1; D remains ambiguous. Germline V gene sequence: CDR1 SGHDT, CDR2 YYEEEE. The CDR3 is 15 residues long. The germline V and J ends were trimmed by 4 bases and 0 bases, with 11 bases remaining between them. The CDR3 nucleotides are TGTGCCAGCAGCCTTCTTTATAGCTCCTACAATGAGCAGTTCTTC. It yields the protein CASSLLYSSYNEQFF. The full variable domain, its missing parts supplied by reference TRBV5-6 and TRBJ2-1, is DAGVTQSPTHLIKTRGQQVTLRCSPKSGHDTVSWYQQALGQGPQFIFQYYEEEERQRGNFPDRFSGHQFPNYSSELNVNALLLGDSALYLCASSLLYSSYNEQFFGPGTRLTVL.

This clonotype was detected only a few times. The genes are TRBV11-3 and TRBJ2-2; D gene unclear. CDR1 is SGHNT and CDR2 is YENEEA in the germline V gene. The CDR3 is 16 residues long. V shed 6 bases and J shed 0 bases, with 14 bases lying between them. The CDR3 region is CASSVEGNANTGELFF. CDR3 DNA: TGTGCCAGCAGTGTAGAAGGGAACGCGAACACCGGGGAGCTGTTTTTT.

This clonotype was counted at least ten times. The genes are TRBV6-5 and TRBJ2-1; D possibly corresponds to TRBD2 (5 bases). There are 14 residues in the CDR3. Germline V gene data show CDR1 as MNHEY and CDR2 as SVGAGI. Trimming left V 2 bases short and J 2 bases short, with 7 bases between. The chain's CDR3 is CASSYLGAYNEQFF. CDR3 nucleotides: TGTGCCAGCAGTTACCTCGGGGCCTACAATGAGCAGTTCTTC.

At least ten counts were recorded for this clonotype. The chain combines TRBV3-1 with TRBJ2-5; TRBD1 is a possible D gene (5 bases). V was cut by 1 base and J by 6 bases, with 12 bases left in between. The CDR3 is 14 amino acids. The germline V gene encodes CDR1 LGHDT and CDR2 YNNKEL (reference sequence). The CDR3 nucleotides are TGTGCCAGCAGCCAAGGGACATCTCAAAAGACCCAGTACTTC. Translated, it gives CASSQGTSQKTQYF.

There are a few counts of this clonotype. The gene calls are TRBV11-3 and TRBJ2-3; the D call may be TRBD1 or TRBD2 (5 bases each). Germline values: CDR1 SGHNT, CDR2 YENEEA. The CDR3 totals 15 residues. Deletions cut 8 bases from V and 0 bases from J, with 15 bases between. The CDR3 sequence is CASGDGTLSTDTQYF. The DNA of the CDR3 is TGTGCCAGCGGGGACGGAACCCTTAGCACAGATACGCAGTATTTT.

The chain recombines TRBV20-1 with TRBJ2-1, with D perhaps matching TRBD2 (5 bases). This CDR3 comprises 15 residues. Germline V lookup: CDR1 DFQATT, CDR2 SNEGSKA (reference sequence). Trimming removed 0 bases at V and 4 bases at J, with 13 bases between. Here the CDR3 DNA reads TGCAGTGCTAGAGATGTGTCTAGCCCATACAATGAGCAGTTCTTC. Amino acids: CSARDVSSPYNEQFF.

Ten or more counts support this clonotype. The chain couples TRBV29-1 to TRBJ2-2; 13 bases agree with TRBD2. There are 18 residues in the CDR3. With V trimmed by 6 bases and J by 6 bases, 16 bases remained unmatched. Germline CDR1 and CDR2: SQVTM and ANQGSEA. CDR3 in DNA: TGCAGCGTGGATACGCGAAATGGGGGACTAGCGGGGCCCGGGGAGCTGTTTTTT. It is translated as CSVDTRNGGLAGPGELFF.

This clonotype was observed many times. The V call is TRBV5-1, the J call TRBJ2-1, with D unclear. V dropped 4 bases and J dropped 3 bases, with 14 bases sitting between them. Germline loops: CDR1 SGHRS, CDR2 YFSETQ. The CDR3 length is 15 residues. CDR3 DNA: TGCGCCAGCAGCCCAGAGAGACCTGACTACAATGAGCAGTTCTTC. Residues: CASSPERPDYNEQFF.

The V and J genes are TRBV12-3 or TRBV12-4 and TRBJ1-1; unclear D gene. V lost 4 bases and J 3 bases, leaving 18 bases between the germline ends. This CDR3 region has 16 residues. CDR3 protein: CASSSPDPGRDTEAFF. DNA for the CDR3: TGTGCCAGCAGTTCCCCAGATCCGGGGAGGGACACTGAAGCTTTCTTT.

This clonotype was counted ten times or more. The CDR3 nucleotides read TGTGCCAGCAGCCCGAGGGGCGGTGAAAAACTGTTTTTT. Translated, it gives CASSPRGGEKLFF. The chain is built from TRBV7-9 and TRBJ1-4; a weak D match, TRBD1 (5 bases). Deletions cut 5 bases from V and 7 bases from J, with 11 bases between. The CDR3 covers 13 residues. Germline CDR1 is SEHNR and CDR2 is FQNEAQ (reference sequence).

This clonotype appeared many times. This chain joins TRBV12-3 or TRBV12-4 and TRBJ2-7; 10 positions match TRBD2. The length of the CDR3 is 18 residues. V lost 7 bases to trimming and J lost 2 bases; unmatched junction nucleotides: 17. Written as DNA, the CDR3 is TGTGCCAGCACTGACTCGGACTCATGGACTAGCGGCCCCTACGAGCAGTACTTC. It encodes CASTDSDSWTSGPYEQYF.

This clonotype was seen at least ten times. The chain joins TRBV5-1 to TRBJ2-3; D is ambiguous. The CDR3 has 13 amino acids. CDR1 SGHRS and CDR2 YFSETQ come from the germline V gene. V lost 4 bases and J 6 bases, leaving 12 bases between the germline ends. CDR3 sequence: CASSLEIGDTQYF. The CDR3 nucleotides are TGCGCCAGCAGCCTGGAGATCGGGGATACGCAGTATTTT.

This clonotype was seen repeatedly, ten times or more. The chain employs TRBV30 and TRBJ2-1; 11 bases map to TRBD2. CDR3 length: 18 residues. The germline V gene encodes CDR1 GTSNPN and CDR2 SVGIG (reference sequence). Trimming took 1 base from V and 0 from J; bases not matched to a gene: 8. The CDR3 region has the DNA TGTGCCTGGAGTGGTCTAGCGGGAGGAACCAGCTCCTACAATGAGCAGTTCTTC. It codes for CAWSGLAGGTSSYNEQFF.

The table lists this clonotype with many counts. The chain employs TRBV7-8 and TRBJ1-4; D may be TRBD1 (5 bases). Trimming removed 1 base from V and 8 bases from J, with 11 bases in between. Germline assignment: CDR1 SGHVS and CDR2 FQNEAQ. The CDR3 spans 14 residues. CDR3 loop: CASSLGRGGEKLFF. CDR3 nucleotide sequence: TGTGCCAGCAGCTTAGGCCGGGGGGGGGAAAAACTGTTTTTT.

This clonotype has at least ten counts. This sequence joins TRBV4-3 and TRBJ1-1; 10 bases match TRBD1. CDR1 is LGHNA, CDR2 YSLEER, per germline. After removal of 2 bases from V and 5 bases from J, the junction contained 5 bases not matched to a gene. This CDR3 comprises 15 residues. The CDR3 nucleotides read TGCGCCAGCAGCCAATCCCGGGACAGGGGAACTGAAGCTTTCTTT. Encoded protein: CASSQSRDRGTEAFF.

Concerning this clonotype: With a much larger clone just one base away, this may be a read error. The gene calls are TRBV27 and TRBJ2-1; D is perhaps TRBD2 (6 bases). V lost 5 bases and J 10 bases, leaving 18 bases between the germline ends. Germline CDR1 is MNHEY and CDR2 is SMNVEV (reference sequence). This CDR3 comprises 14 residues. This CDR3 reads CASSQTSFGREQFF. The CDR3 DNA reads as TGTGCCAGCAGTCAAACTAGCTTCGGGAGAGAGCAGTTCTTC.

In this sample, this clonotype turned up many times. This chain joins TRBV12-3 or TRBV12-4 and TRBJ1-6, with no clear D. V dropped 4 bases and J dropped 2 bases, with 6 bases sitting between them. The CDR3 runs 14 residues. The CDR3 protein is CASSWAAYNSPLHF. The CDR3 nucleotides read TGTGCCAGCAGTTGGGCAGCCTATAATTCACCCCTCCACTTT.

This clonotype was observed many times. The rearrangement joins TRBV29-1 to TRBJ2-4; D is ambiguous. The CDR3 is 13 amino acids. The germline V and J ends were trimmed by 2 bases and 8 bases, with 13 bases remaining between them. Germline CDR1 SQVTM, CDR2 ANQGSEA. The CDR3 sequence: CSVESALYDIQYF. CDR3 sequence (DNA): TGCAGCGTTGAATCAGCCCTTTACGACATTCAGTACTTC.

There are many counts of this clonotype. The genes are TRBV29-1 and TRBJ2-5, with 8 bases identical to TRBD2. Germline loops: CDR1 SQVTM, CDR2 ANQGSEA. This CDR3 region has 14 residues. Germline trimming cut 6 bases from V and 4 bases from J; bases unmatched to any gene: 10. CDR3 sequence reads: CSVNPGGGAETQYF. The CDR3 DNA follows: TGCAGCGTGAACCCGGGGGGGGGTGCAGAGACCCAGTACTTC.

This clonotype was seen ten or more times. The chain is built from TRBV29-1 and TRBJ2-7, with 11 bases lining up with TRBD1. Germline V CDR1 and CDR2: SQVTM, ANQGSEA. V was clipped by 0 bases and J by 5 bases; unmatched bases: 6. The CDR3 totals 15 residues. In DNA form, the CDR3 reads TGCAGCGTTGAAGAGACAGGGACAGGGGGAGACGAGCAGTACTTC. Encoded protein: CSVEETGTGGDEQYF.

V is TRBV11-2 and J is TRBJ2-7, with 8 bases that match TRBD2. Looked up from germline, CDR1 is SGHAT and CDR2 is FQNNGV. This CDR3 contains 18 residues. The V and J ends lost 3 bases and 0 bases, in that order; junction bases with no gene match: 13. CDR3 DNA: TGTGCCAGCAGCTTTGATCTAACTGGCGGGAGGTACTCCTACGAGCAGTACTTC. Its translation: CASSFDLTGGRYSYEQYF.

There are many counts of this clonotype. The J gene is TRBJ1-3, the V gene TRBV13; possibly TRBD1 for D (5 bases). The CDR3 covers 14 residues. V shed 1 base and J shed 5 bases, with 9 bases lying between them. The germline V gene has CDR1 PRHDT and CDR2 FYEKMQ (reference sequence). This CDR3 reads CASSLVRERNTIYF. DNA for the CDR3: TGTGCCAGCAGCTTAGTCAGGGAGAGAAACACCATATATTTT. The whole variable domain, remainder taken from reference TRBV13 and TRBJ1-3, is AAGVIQSPRHLIKEKRETATLKCYPIPRHDTVYWYQQGPGQDPQFLISFYEKMQSDKGSIPDRFSAQQFSDYHSELNMSSLELGDSALYFCASSLVRERNTIYFGEGSWLTVV.

This clonotype was picked up many times. The genes are TRBV5-1 and TRBJ1-6; possible D gene TRBD1, 6 bases. The CDR3 length is 16 residues. The V end lost 4 bases, the J end lost 0 bases, and 11 bases lay between the germline ends. Germline V gene lookup returns CDR1 SGHRS and CDR2 YFSETQ. The CDR3 coding sequence is TGCGCCAGCAGCCCTCCGGACAGCTCCTATAATTCACCCCTCCACTTT. It encodes CASSPPDSSYNSPLHF.

This clonotype was counted at least ten times. The chain joins TRBV7-2 to TRBJ2-7, with TRBD2 matching 7 bases. Germline V gives CDR1 SGHTA, CDR2 FQGNSA. This CDR3 region has 14 residues. V dropped 1 base and J dropped 4; count of bases not matched to a gene: 4. The CDR3 sequence is CASSLGRGGYEQYF. CDR3 coding DNA: TGTGCCAGCAGCTTAGGACGCGGGGGTTACGAGCAGTACTTC. The full variable domain, with the rest looked up from reference TRBV7-2 and TRBJ2-7, is GAGVSQSPSNKVTEKGKDVELRCDPISGHTALYWYRQSLGQGLEFLIYFQGNSAPDKSGLPSDRFSAERTGGSVSTLTIQRTQQEDSAVYLCASSLGRGGYEQYFGPGTRLTVT.

The J gene is TRBJ2-7, the V gene TRBV19; no clear D. Trimming pared 6 bases from V and 0 bases from J, leaving 15 bases between. In germline, CDR1 is LNHDA, CDR2 SQIVND (reference sequence). The CDR3 runs to 15 residues. The CDR3 reads CASRNGRASSYEQYF. In nucleotides, the CDR3 is TGTGCCAGTAGAAATGGACGGGCGAGCTCCTACGAGCAGTACTTC.

This clonotype was recorded many times. The V and J genes are TRBV5-1 and TRBJ1-6, with 8 nucleotides matching TRBD1. The length of the CDR3 is 16 residues. Germline assignment: CDR1 SGHRS and CDR2 YFSETQ. With 0 bases clipped from V and 5 bases from J, the junction kept 4 bases outside the gene matches. CDR3 region: CASSLDGQGNNSPLHF. In DNA, the CDR3 is TGCGCCAGCAGCTTGGATGGACAGGGCAATAATTCACCCCTCCACTTT. Full variable domain (remainder filled in from reference TRBV5-1 and TRBJ1-6): KAGVTQTPRYLIKTRGQQVTLSCSPISGHRSVSWYQQTPGQGLQFLFEYFSETQRNKGNFPGRFSGRQFSNSRSEMNVSTLELGDSALYLCASSLDGQGNNSPLHFGNGTRLTVT.

The sample holds many counts of this clonotype. The chain links TRBV20-1 to TRBJ1-6; possible D gene TRBD1, 5 bases. Germline loops: CDR1 DFQATT, CDR2 SNEGSKA (reference sequence). The CDR3 has 16 residues. Trimming cost V 0 bases and J 7 bases, with 16 bases left between them. CDR3 DNA sequence: TGCAGTGCTAGAGATCGGGTGGGGGGGTTCAATTCACCCCTCCACTTT. Residues: CSARDRVGGFNSPLHF.

This clonotype was detected ten times or more. The chain uses TRBV6-5 and TRBJ1-1, with D tentatively TRBD1 (6 bases). The germline V gene has CDR1 MNHEY and CDR2 SVGAGI. Deletions cut 3 bases from V and 5 bases from J, with 16 bases between. This CDR3 spans 15 amino acids. The CDR3 DNA follows: TGTGCCAGCAGTTATCCGACAGGAGGTGATACTGAAGCTTTCTTT. As protein: CASSYPTGGDTEAFF.

This clonotype was seen a single time. A much larger clone differs from this one at a single base, so this may be a read error. V usage is TRBV20-1 and J usage is TRBJ2-3; TRBD2 matches at 9 bases. CDR1 DFQATT and CDR2 SNEGSKA come from the germline V gene (reference sequence). This CDR3 has 16 residues. The CDR3 spells CCAPKLDSGGHDTQYF. Written as DNA, the CDR3 is TGCTGTGCTCCCAAGCTCGACAGCGGGGGGCACGATACGCAGTATTTT.

J is TRBJ2-3 and V is TRBV20-1; the match to TRBD2 covers 10 bases. The CDR3 extends over 17 amino acids. The J segment lost 3 bases and the V segment lost 6 bases, leaving 15 bases of the junction unmatched. Per germline, CDR1 DFQATT and CDR2 SNEGSKA (reference sequence). Here the CDR3 reads CSANLIGLAAKTDTQYF. The CDR3 nucleotides are TGCAGTGCCAACCTGATTGGACTAGCGGCGAAAACAGATACGCAGTATTTT.